This TCR beta chain comes out of a study of CXCR3-negative and CXCR3-positive naive CD8 T cells. Whole-study findings and limits: The TRB CDR3s that CXCR3-positive naive cells carried were more hydrophobic than those of CXCR3-negative naive cells. For naive cells, CXCR3-negative and CXCR3-positive subsets had similar TRBV-TRBJ usage; for memory cells, usage differed.

Regarding this clonotype: The antigen remains undetermined.

Researchers prepared the TRB cDNA libraries using 5' RACE with UMI labels. TCRdb reanalyzed the 5' RACE reads, giving one entry per CDR3 protein sequence and no DNA. Its clone listing holds over 55,000 distinct CDR3 sequences. The CDR3 has 19 amino acids. Germline V gives CDR1 SEHNR, CDR2 FQNEAQ (reference sequence). The chain is built from TRBV7-9 and TRBJ2-2; the D gene TCRdb calls, TRBD1, cannot be checked with no DNA. The sample was naive CXCR3+ CD8+ T cells from blood. Subset indicated: CD45RO-CCR7+CD27+CD95- naive CD8+ T cells expressing CXCR3 (TNR3+). The TCR originated in a human donor in good health. Some clones in this sample may be carry-over from other donors' samples. The CDR3 reads CASSRPGQPGQGSTGELFF. The whole variable domain, filled in from reference TRBV7-9 and TRBJ2-2, reads DTGVSQNPRHKITKRGQNVTFRCDPISEHNRLYWYRQTLGQGPEFLTYFQNEAQLEKSRLLSDRFSAERPKGSFSTLEIQRTEQGDSAMYLCASSRPGQPGQGSTGELFFGEGSRLTVL.